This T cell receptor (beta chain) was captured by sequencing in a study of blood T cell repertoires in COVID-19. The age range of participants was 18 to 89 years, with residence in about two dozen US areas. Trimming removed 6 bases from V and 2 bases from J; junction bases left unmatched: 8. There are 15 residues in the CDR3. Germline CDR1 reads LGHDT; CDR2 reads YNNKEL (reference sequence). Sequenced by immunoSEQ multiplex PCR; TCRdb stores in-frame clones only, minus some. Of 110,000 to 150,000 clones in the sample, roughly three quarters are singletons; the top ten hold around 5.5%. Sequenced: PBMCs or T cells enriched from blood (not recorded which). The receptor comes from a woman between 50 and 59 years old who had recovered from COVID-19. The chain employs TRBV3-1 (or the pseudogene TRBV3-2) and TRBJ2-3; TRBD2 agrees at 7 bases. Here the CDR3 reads CASSTGGQPTDTQYF. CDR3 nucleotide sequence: TGTGCCAGCAGTACGGGGGGTCAACCCACAGATACGCAGTATTTT.